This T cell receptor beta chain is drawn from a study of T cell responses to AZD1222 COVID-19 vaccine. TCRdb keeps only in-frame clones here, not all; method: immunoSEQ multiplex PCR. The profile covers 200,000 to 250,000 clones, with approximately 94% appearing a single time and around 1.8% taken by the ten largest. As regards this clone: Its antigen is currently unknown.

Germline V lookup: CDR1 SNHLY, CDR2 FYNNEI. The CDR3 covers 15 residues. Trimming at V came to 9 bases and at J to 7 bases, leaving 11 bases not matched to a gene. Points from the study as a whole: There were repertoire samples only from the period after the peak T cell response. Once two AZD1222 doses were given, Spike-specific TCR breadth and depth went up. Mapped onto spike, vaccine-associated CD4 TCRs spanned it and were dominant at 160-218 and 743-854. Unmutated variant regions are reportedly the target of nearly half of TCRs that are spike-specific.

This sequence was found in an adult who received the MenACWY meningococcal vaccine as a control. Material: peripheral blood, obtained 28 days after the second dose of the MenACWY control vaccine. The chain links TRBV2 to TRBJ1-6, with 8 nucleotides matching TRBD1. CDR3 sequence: CASDSQGALNSPLHF. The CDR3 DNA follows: TGTGCCAGTGATAGCCAGGGGGCATTAAATTCACCCCTCCACTTT.